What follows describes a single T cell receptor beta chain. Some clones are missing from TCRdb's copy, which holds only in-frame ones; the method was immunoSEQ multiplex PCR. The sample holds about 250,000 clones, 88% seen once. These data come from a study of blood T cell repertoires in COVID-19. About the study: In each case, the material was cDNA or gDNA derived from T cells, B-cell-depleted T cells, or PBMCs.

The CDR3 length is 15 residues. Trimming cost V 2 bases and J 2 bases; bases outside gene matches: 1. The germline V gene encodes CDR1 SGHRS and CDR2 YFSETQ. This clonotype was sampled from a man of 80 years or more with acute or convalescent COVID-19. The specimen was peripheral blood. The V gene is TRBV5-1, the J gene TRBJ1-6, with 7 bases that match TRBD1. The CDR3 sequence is CASSLGTAYNSPLHF. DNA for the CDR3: TGCGCCAGCAGCTTAGGGACAGCCTATAATTCACCCCTCCACTTT.